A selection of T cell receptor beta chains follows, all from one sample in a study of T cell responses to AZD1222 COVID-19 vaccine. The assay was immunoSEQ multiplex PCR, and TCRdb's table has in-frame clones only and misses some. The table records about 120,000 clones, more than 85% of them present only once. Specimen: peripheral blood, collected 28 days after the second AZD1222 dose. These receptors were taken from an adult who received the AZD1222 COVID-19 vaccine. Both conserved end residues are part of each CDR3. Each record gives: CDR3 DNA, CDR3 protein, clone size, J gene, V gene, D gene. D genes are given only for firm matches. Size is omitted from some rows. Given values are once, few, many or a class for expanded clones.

CDR3 DNA: TGTGCCAGTAGTATACCCACGCGGGACAGGAGAAATGAGCAGTTCTTC; CDR3 protein: CASSIPTRDRRNEQFF; clone size: NA; J gene: TRBJ2-1; V gene: TRBV19; D gene: TRBD1
CDR3 DNA: TGTGCCAGCAGCCAAGTAAACTATGGCTACACCTTC; CDR3 protein: CASSQVNYGYTF; clone size: NA; J gene: TRBJ1-2; V gene: TRBV3-1/TRBV3-2; D gene: NA
CDR3 DNA: TGCGCCAGCAGCTTGGCCGGCCCCAGATCCTCCTACGAGCAGTACTTC; CDR3 protein: CASSLAGPRSSYEQYF; clone size: NA; J gene: TRBJ2-7; V gene: TRBV5-1; D gene: NA
CDR3 DNA: TGCGCCAGCAGCCCCCCTGAGGGGTACGAGCAGTACTTC; CDR3 protein: CASSPPEGYEQYF; clone size: NA; J gene: TRBJ2-7; V gene: TRBV4-1; D gene: NA
CDR3 DNA: TGTGCCAGCAGCCTCCGGGACATCACTGAAGCTTTCTTT; CDR3 protein: CASSLRDITEAFF; clone size: NA; J gene: TRBJ1-1; V gene: TRBV7-9; D gene: NA
CDR3 DNA: TGTGCCAGCAGTTACTCCGCGTTAGTGAGCTATGGCTACACCTTC; CDR3 protein: CASSYSALVSYGYTF; clone size: NA; J gene: TRBJ1-2; V gene: TRBV6-5; D gene: NA
CDR3 DNA: TGCGCCAGCAGCCAAACCCAACGGGCTCCGGAGACCCAGTACTTC; CDR3 protein: CASSQTQRAPETQYF; clone size: once; J gene: TRBJ2-5; V gene: TRBV4-1; D gene: NA
CDR3 DNA: TGCAGCGTTGTTGGCAGTAACACTGAAGCTTTCTTT; CDR3 protein: CSVVGSNTEAFF; clone size: NA; J gene: TRBJ1-1; V gene: TRBV29-1; D gene: NA
CDR3 DNA: TGCGCCAGCACCTCAGGGCCAGGGGATAGTAATTCACCCCTCCACTTT; CDR3 protein: CASTSGPGDSNSPLHF; clone size: NA; J gene: TRBJ1-6; V gene: TRBV4-1; D gene: NA
CDR3 DNA: TGCAGCGTCCGCGGGGGGACAAACACCGGGGAGCTGTTTTTT; CDR3 protein: CSVRGGTNTGELFF; clone size: NA; J gene: TRBJ2-2; V gene: TRBV29-1; D gene: TRBD2
CDR3 DNA: TGTGCCAGCAGCCAAGAAAGGCAGGAGTCCTACGAGCAGTACTTC; CDR3 protein: CASSQERQESYEQYF; clone size: NA; J gene: TRBJ2-7; V gene: TRBV3-1/TRBV3-2; D gene: NA
CDR3 DNA: TGTGCCAGCTCACCAGCAGGGGTGGTAGGCAATCAGCCCCAGCATTTT; CDR3 protein: CASSPAGVVGNQPQHF; clone size: NA; J gene: TRBJ1-5; V gene: TRBV18; D gene: NA
CDR3 DNA: TGTGCAAGCAGGTTCTCAAACACTGAAGCTTTCTTT; CDR3 protein: CASRFSNTEAFF; clone size: NA; J gene: TRBJ1-1; V gene: TRBV6-5; D gene: NA
CDR3 DNA: TGCAGCGTTGACTTACTAGGACAGGGTAATGGCTACACCTTC; CDR3 protein: CSVDLLGQGNGYTF; clone size: NA; J gene: TRBJ1-2; V gene: TRBV29-1; D gene: TRBD1
CDR3 DNA: TGTGCCAGTAGTTCTCCGGACAGGGGAGCTAATGAAAAACTGTTTTTT; CDR3 protein: CASSSPDRGANEKLFF; clone size: NA; J gene: TRBJ1-4; V gene: TRBV19; D gene: TRBD1
CDR3 DNA: TGTGCCAGCAGCTGGGGGGCAGCCTCTGGGGCCAACGTCCTGACTTTC; CDR3 protein: CASSWGAASGANVLTF; clone size: NA; J gene: TRBJ2-6; V gene: TRBV5-4; D gene: NA